A selection of T cell receptor beta chains follows, all from one sample in a study of control samples from healthy donors and cancer patients. Libraries were prepared by immunoSEQ multiplex PCR; TCRdb keeps only in-frame clonotypes and omits some of them. The table shows 120,000 or so clones, with 90% to 95% occurring only once. The sequenced sample was blood. These receptor sequences come from a woman aged 18-35 years in good health. Each CDR3 is given with its conserved first and last residue. A D gene is named only where the DNA matches it firmly. Rows may omit the clone size; those that give it use once, few, many or a size class.

j_call clone_size d_call v_call cdr3_aa cdr3_nt
TRBJ1-3 . . TRBV7-2 CASSLPNPAEAGNTIYF TGTGCCAGCAGCTTACCCAACCCGGCGGAAGCTGGGAACACCATATATTTT
TRBJ1-4 . . TRBV7-9 CASSLVGEKLFF TGTGCCAGCAGCTTAGTTGGGGAAAAACTGTTTTTT
TRBJ2-7 . TRBD2 TRBV23-1 CASSQPTRGKKPGAYEQYF TGCGCCAGCAGTCAGCCCACGCGGGGGAAGAAACCCGGTGCCTACGAGCAGTACTTC
TRBJ2-1 . . TRBV28 CASSLFGRQPSYNEQFF TGTGCCAGCAGTTTATTTGGGCGACAACCTTCCTACAATGAGCAGTTCTTC
TRBJ2-3 . TRBD2 TRBV28 CAVSGSRASADTQYF TGTGCCGTTAGCGGGAGCCGAGCCAGCGCAGATACGCAGTATTTT
TRBJ1-6 once TRBD1 TRBV7-2 CASSPDRANSPLHF TGTGCCAGCAGCCCTGACAGGGCTAATTCACCCCTCCACTTT
TRBJ2-3 . . TRBV7-2 CASSLVRRSSTDTQYF TGTGCCAGCAGCTTAGTACGGCGGTCTAGCACAGATACGCAGTATTTT
TRBJ2-3 once TRBD2 TRBV24-1 CATSDRRTSGRLSDTQYF TGTGCCACCAGTGATCGCCGGACTAGCGGGAGACTATCAGATACGCAGTATTTT
TRBJ1-2 . TRBD1 TRBV5-4 CASRRDSYGYTF TGTGCCAGCAGACGGGACAGCTATGGCTACACCTTC
TRBJ1-3 . TRBD1 TRBV6-2/TRBV6-3 CASSYSGGENTIYF TGTGCCAGCAGTTATTCAGGGGGCGAAAACACCATATATTTT
TRBJ2-1 . . TRBV27 CASSLSGDSNEQFF TGTGCCAGCAGTTTATCGGGGGACTCCAATGAGCAGTTCTTC
TRBJ1-1 . . TRBV19 CASTLQGQMNTEAFF TGTGCCAGTACACTCCAGGGGCAAATGAACACTGAAGCTTTCTTT